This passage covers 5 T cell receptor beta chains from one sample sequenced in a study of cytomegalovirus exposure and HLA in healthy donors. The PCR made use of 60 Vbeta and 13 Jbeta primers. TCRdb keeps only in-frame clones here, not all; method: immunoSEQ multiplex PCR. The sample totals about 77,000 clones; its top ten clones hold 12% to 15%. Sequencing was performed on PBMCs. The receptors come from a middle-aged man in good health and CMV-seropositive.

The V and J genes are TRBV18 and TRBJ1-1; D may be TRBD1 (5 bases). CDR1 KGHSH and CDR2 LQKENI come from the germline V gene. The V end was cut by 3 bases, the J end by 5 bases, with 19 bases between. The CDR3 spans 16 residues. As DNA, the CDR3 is TGTGCCAGCTCACCCTCGTGGGGGGGGTCCGATACTGAAGCTTTCTTT. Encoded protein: CASSPSWGGSDTEAFF.

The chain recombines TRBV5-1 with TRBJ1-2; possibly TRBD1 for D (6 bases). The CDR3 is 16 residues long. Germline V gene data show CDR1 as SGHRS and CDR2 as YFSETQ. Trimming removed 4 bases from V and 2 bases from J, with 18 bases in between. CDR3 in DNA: TGCGCCAGCAGCGCCGCACAGGGTGGAGGAAACTATGGCTACACCTTC. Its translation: CASSAAQGGGNYGYTF.

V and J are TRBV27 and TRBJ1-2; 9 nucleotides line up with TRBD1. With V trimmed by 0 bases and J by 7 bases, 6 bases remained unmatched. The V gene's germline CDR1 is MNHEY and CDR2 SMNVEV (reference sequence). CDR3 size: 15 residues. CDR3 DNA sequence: TGTGCCAGCAGTTTATCGGGACAGGGTTGGGGTGGCTACACCTTC. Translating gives CASSLSGQGWGGYTF.

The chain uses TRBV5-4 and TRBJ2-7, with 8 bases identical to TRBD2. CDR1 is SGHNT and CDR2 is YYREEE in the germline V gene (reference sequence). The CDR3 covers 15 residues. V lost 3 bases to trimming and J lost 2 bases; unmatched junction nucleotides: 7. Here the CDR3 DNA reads TGTGCCAGCAGCTCCTCCACTAGCGGTGCCTACGAGCAGTACTTC. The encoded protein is CASSSSTSGAYEQYF.

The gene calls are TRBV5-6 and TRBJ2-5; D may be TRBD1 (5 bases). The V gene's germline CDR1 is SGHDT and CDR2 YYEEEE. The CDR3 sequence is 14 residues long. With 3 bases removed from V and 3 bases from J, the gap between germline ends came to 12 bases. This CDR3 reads CASSWGGGEETQYF. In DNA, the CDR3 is TGTGCCAGCAGCTGGGGCGGTGGGGAAGAGACCCAGTACTTC.